This is a list of T cell receptor beta chains from one sample in a study of shared clonotypes between healthy human individuals. The data were produced by immunoSEQ multiplex PCR, yet TCRdb's version contains in-frame clones alone and is incomplete. The sample lists 2,500,000 or so clones, less than 95% occurring once. Sequenced: naive CD4+ T cells from PBMCs. These receptors all come from a man between 18 and 35 years old in good health. Some clones in this sample may be carry-over from other donors' samples. Each CDR3 is given with its conserved first and last residue. Each record gives: D gene, J gene, clone size, V gene, CDR3 DNA, CDR3 protein. A D gene is named only where the DNA matches it firmly. Not all rows give a size; the values are once, few, many and, for expanded clones, a class.

NA TRBJ2-7 NA TRBV4-1 TGCGCCAGCAGCTATGAGGGGGAACGCTCCTACGAGCAGTACTTC CASSYEGERSYEQYF
TRBD2 TRBJ2-5 NA TRBV4-1 TGCGCCAGCAGACATATCGGGACTAGCGACCAAGAGACCCAGTACTTC CASRHIGTSDQETQYF
NA TRBJ2-1 NA TRBV11-1 TGTGCCAGCAGCCACCTTGAGGGCAATGAGCAGTTCTTC CASSHLEGNEQFF
NA TRBJ1-5 once TRBV29-1 TGCAGCGTTGAGAGGGGAACAGGGATTCCAACCACCGCCGATCAGCCCCAGCATTTT CSVERGTGIPTTADQPQHF
NA TRBJ1-5 NA TRBV7-8 TGTGCCAGCAGACAACGTCCGGGACAAGAGGATCAGCCCCAGCATTTT CASRQRPGQEDQPQHF
NA TRBJ1-1 NA TRBV6-1 TGTGCCAGCAGTGAAAGTCTGGGACTCGCTGAAGCTTTCTTT CASSESLGLAEAFF
TRBD1 TRBJ1-5 NA TRBV19 TGTGCCAGTACTGGATTACAGGGGGCAGTGATCAGTCAGCCCCAGCATTTT CASTGLQGAVISQPQHF
NA TRBJ2-5 NA TRBV7-7 TGTGCCAGCAGCTTAGGGTTGCGAGAGACCCAGTACTTC CASSLGLRETQYF
TRBD1 TRBJ2-7 NA TRBV9 TGTGCCAGCAGCGAAGGGACAGGGAACTCCTACGAGCAGTACTTC CASSEGTGNSYEQYF
NA TRBJ2-2 NA TRBV6-5 TGTGCCAGCAACCAAGGGGGAGACACCGGGGAGCTGTTTTTT CASNQGGDTGELFF
NA TRBJ1-2 NA TRBV28 TGTGCCAGCAGTTCCCCGGCAGGAAACTATGGCTACACCTTC CASSSPAGNYGYTF
NA TRBJ2-5 NA TRBV11-2 TGTGCCAGCAGCTCATCCCTCGTGGAGACCCAGTACTTC CASSSSLVETQYF
NA TRBJ2-7 NA TRBV15 TGTGCCACCAGCAGAGAATTGGACGAGCAGTACTTC CATSRELDEQYF
NA TRBJ1-3 NA TRBV7-9 TGTGCCAGCAGCCCCGCCTTCCGGGGGCAAGGAAACACCATATATTTT CASSPAFRGQGNTIYF
TRBD2 TRBJ2-7 NA TRBV2 TGTGCCAGTAAGCGGGAGGTTGACGAGCAGTACTTC CASKREVDEQYF
NA TRBJ1-5 NA TRBV6-5 TGTGCCAGCAGTTACTCCGGTCAGCCCCAGCATTTT CASSYSGQPQHF
NA TRBJ2-1 once TRBV7-3 TGTGCCAGCAGCTTCACGGCTGAATACCCGAATGAGCAGTTCTTC CASSFTAEYPNEQFF
TRBD2 TRBJ2-5 NA TRBV6-1 TGTGCCAGCAGTGTGGATAGCGGGAGGGCGGCTGAGCAGTACTTC CASSVDSGRAAEQYF
NA TRBJ1-5 NA TRBV4-1 TGCGCCAGCAGCCAAGTCTCTAGGGGGAGCAATCAGCCCCAGCATTTT CASSQVSRGSNQPQHF
NA TRBJ2-5 once TRBV6-6 TGTGCCAGCAGTTACGGGGGACCGCAAGAGACCCAGTACTTC CASSYGGPQETQYF
NA TRBJ2-2 NA TRBV7-3 TGTGCCAGCGGTCCCACGGGGGGGGAGCTGTTTTTT CASGPTGGELFF
TRBD1 TRBJ1-2 NA TRBV28 TGTGCCAGCACCCGGACAGGGCAAAACTATGGCTACACCTTC CASTRTGQNYGYTF
NA TRBJ2-1 NA TRBV18 TGTGCCAGCTCACCTACTAGTTCCTCCAATGAGCAGTTCTTC CASSPTSSSNEQFF
NA TRBJ2-3 NA TRBV29-1 TGCAGCGTGGAAGAAGGAGATCTCGAATCGGATACGCAGTATTTT CSVEEGDLESDTQYF
NA TRBJ1-5 NA TRBV28 TGTGCCAGCAGTGACCTCATAAACCAGCCCCAGCATTTT CASSDLINQPQHF
TRBD2 TRBJ2-1 NA TRBV7-2 TGTGCCAGCAGCTTACGGACTAGCGGGAGTACGCGGCAGTTCTTC CASSLRTSGSTRQFF
TRBD2 TRBJ2-3 NA TRBV9 TGTGCCAGCAGCGTAGCCGTGACTAGCGCAGACGCAGATACGCAGTATTTT CASSVAVTSADADTQYF
NA TRBJ2-7 NA TRBV5-1 TGCGCCAGCAGCCAATCCTACGAGCAGTACTTC CASSQSYEQYF
NA TRBJ1-5 once TRBV6-1 TGTGCCAGCAGTGAAGATCTTTGGGGCAGGAGAAATCAGCCCCAGCATTTT CASSEDLWGRRNQPQHF
NA TRBJ2-1 NA TRBV18 TGTGCCAGCTCAGAGGGACAATACAATGAGCAGTTCTTC CASSEGQYNEQFF
TRBD2 TRBJ2-7 NA TRBV2 TGTGCCGCGACAGAGCGGGACCCCTACGAGCAGTACTTC CAATERDPYEQYF
TRBD1 TRBJ1-2 NA TRBV28 TGTGCCAGTTCGGGACAGGGCATTAACTATGGCTACACCTTC CASSGQGINYGYTF
NA TRBJ2-1 NA TRBV4-2 TGTGCCAGCAGTCTGGAGCGGGTCTCCTACAATGAGCAGTTCTTC CASSLERVSYNEQFF
NA TRBJ2-2 NA TRBV5-6 TGTGCCAGCAGCTTGCGTACGGGACGGGGCACCGGGGAGCTGTTTTTT CASSLRTGRGTGELFF
NA TRBJ2-1 NA TRBV14 TGTGCCAGCAGCTGGGGACTTTACAATGAGCAGTTCTTC CASSWGLYNEQFF
NA TRBJ2-6 NA TRBV7-9 TGTGCCAGCAGCTTAGCGACACGCCCCATGACTTTC CASSLATRPMTF
NA TRBJ1-1 NA TRBV12-5 TGTGCTAGTGGTTTCTATCTTGAAGCTTTCTTT CASGFYLEAFF
TRBD1 TRBJ1-2 NA TRBV5-1 TGCGCCAGCAGCTTGGACACCGGGACAGGGGGCTATGGCTACACCTTC CASSLDTGTGGYGYTF
TRBD1 TRBJ2-7 NA TRBV18 TGTGCCAGCTCACGGACAGGGACAGACGAGCAGTACTTC CASSRTGTDEQYF